The 9 T cell receptor beta chains given below trace back to one sample, sequenced in a study of blood T cell repertoires in COVID-19. TCRdb's table, derived via immunoSEQ multiplex PCR, lists solely in-frame clones and lacks some. Of 140,000 to 150,000 clones detected, approximately 90% appear once; the ten largest clones hold around 2.9%. Sequencing used peripheral blood. The receptors originated from a man aged 55 to 70 with active or convalescent COVID-19.

This clone was observed a single time. The V gene is TRBV30, the J gene TRBJ1-2; TRBD1 agrees at 9 bases. The germline V gene has CDR1 GTSNPN and CDR2 SVGIG (reference sequence). This CDR3 region has 14 residues. The V and J ends lost 3 bases and 1 base, in that order; junction bases with no gene match: 3. The CDR3: CAWSKDRGNYGYTF. Written as DNA, the CDR3 is TGTGCCTGGAGCAAGGACAGGGGTAACTATGGCTACACCTTC.

The rearrangement joins TRBV3-1 (or the pseudogene TRBV3-2) to TRBJ1-6, with a possible D match to TRBD1 (5 bases). This CDR3 is 15 amino acids long. Per the germline V gene, CDR1 is LGHDT and CDR2 is YNNKEL (reference sequence). Trimming pared 1 base from V and 10 bases from J, leaving 14 bases between. The DNA of the CDR3 is TGTGCCAGCAGCCAAGTAGGGGCCTCGGAGTCACCCCTCCACTTT. Translating it yields CASSQVGASESPLHF.

This chain uses TRBV6-2 or TRBV6-3 with TRBJ2-5, with unresolved D. The V gene lost 3 bases and the J gene lost 2 bases, with 22 bases spanning the gap. The CDR3 extends over 18 amino acids. Germline V CDR1 and CDR2: MNHEY, SVGEGT. The CDR3: CASSYPQSSQVKQETQYF. The CDR3, as DNA: TGTGCCAGCAGTTATCCCCAGAGCTCGCAGGTCAAACAAGAGACCCAGTACTTC.

The rearrangement uses TRBV28 and TRBJ1-1; tentatively, D is TRBD1 (6 bases). Germline loops: CDR1 MDHEN, CDR2 SYDVKM. The length of the CDR3 is 14 residues. V lost 7 bases and J 1 base, leaving 13 bases between the germline ends. The CDR3 DNA sequence: TGTGCCAGCAATGAAGGGGGGGGGAACACTGAAGCTTTCTTT. Its protein is CASNEGGGNTEAFF.

This rearrangement joins TRBV24-1 to TRBJ1-2, with D perhaps TRBD1 (6 bases). The CDR3 is made up of 11 amino acids. Germline CDR1 reads KGHDR; CDR2 reads SFDVKD. Trimming left V 3 bases short and J 13 bases short, with 11 bases between. As DNA, the CDR3 is TGTGCCACCAGTGATGGGGACATCATCACCTTC. Translated, it gives CATSDGDIITF.

This clone was recorded only once. This sequence joins TRBV4-1 and TRBJ1-1; maybe TRBD1 (5 bases). Germline V lookup: CDR1 MGHRA, CDR2 YSYEKL. The CDR3 length is 16 residues. Trimming took 0 bases from V and 0 from J, leaving 11 bases between them. The CDR3 here is CASSQDRYRLNTEAFF. The CDR3 DNA is TGCGCCAGCAGCCAAGATAGGTACAGGTTGAACACTGAAGCTTTCTTT.

V gene TRBV4-1 combines with J gene TRBJ1-2; D is unresolved. Germline CDR1 reads MGHRA; CDR2 reads YSYEKL. This CDR3 has 13 amino acids. Trimming cost V 0 bases and J 8 bases, with 10 bases left between them. DNA for the CDR3: TGCGCCAGCAGCCAAGAGAGGAATCGCGGCTACACCTTC. Translating it yields CASSQERNRGYTF.

The gene calls are TRBV19 and TRBJ2-5, with a possible D match to TRBD2 (5 bases). The CDR3 runs to 13 residues. Germline loops: CDR1 LNHDA, CDR2 SQIVND (reference sequence). V was clipped by 4 bases and J by 3 bases, with 9 bases between them. The CDR3 region has the DNA TGTGCCAGTAGTACAGGAGGTGAAGAGACCCAGTACTTC. Translated, it gives CASSTGGEETQYF.

The genes are TRBV7-3 and TRBJ1-5; maybe TRBD1 (5 bases). V was clipped by 5 bases and J by 2 bases, with 13 bases between them. Germline V CDR1 and CDR2: SGHTA, FQGTGA. The CDR3 contains 15 residues. The CDR3 loop reads CASSTGGGGNQPQHF. CDR3 coding DNA: TGTGCCAGCAGCACAGGCGGCGGGGGCAATCAGCCCCAGCATTTT.